Shown below are 12 T cell receptor beta chains from a single sample sequenced in a study of T cell changes during pregnancy in multiple sclerosis. Profiled with immunoSEQ multiplex PCR; TCRdb holds only in-frame clones, not every one. This sample has around 44,000 clones; 85% to 95% occur once, and the top ten carry about 1.5%. Sequencing was done on a sample of peripheral blood. These receptors were obtained from a female donor with multiple sclerosis, enrolled in a pregnancy study.

This chain links TRBV19 with TRBJ2-1; perhaps TRBD2 as D (5 bases). The CDR3 is 15 residues long. V lost 1 base and J 0 bases, leaving 7 bases between the germline ends. Germline CDR1 and CDR2: LNHDA and SQIVND (reference sequence). This chain's CDR3 is CASSIGAGSYNEQFF. The CDR3, as DNA: TGTGCCAGTAGTATAGGGGCGGGCTCCTACAATGAGCAGTTCTTC.

V usage is TRBV7-2 and J usage is TRBJ2-7; 10 bases align to TRBD1. Germline-derived CDR1 and CDR2 are SGHTA and FQGNSA. J lost 6 bases, V lost 5 bases, and 7 bases had no gene match. The length of the CDR3 is 14 residues. The CDR3 DNA reads as TGTGCCAGCAGCACCGGGACAGGGGCCGGCGAGCAGTACTTC. Protein product: CASSTGTGAGEQYF.

The V gene is TRBV7-2, the J gene TRBJ2-3; possibly TRBD2 for D (5 bases). The CDR3 consists of 15 residues. V was clipped by 1 base and J by 3 bases, with 11 bases between them. Germline CDR1 is SGHTA and CDR2 is FQGNSA. The CDR3 reads CASSLGRGGTDTQYF. The DNA of the CDR3 is TGTGCCAGCAGCTTAGGCCGGGGTGGGACAGATACGCAGTATTTT.

This clone came up once. V is TRBV30 and J is TRBJ2-6; possible D gene TRBD1, 5 bases. Looked up from germline, CDR1 is GTSNPN and CDR2 is SVGIG (reference sequence). V was clipped by 0 bases and J by 0 bases, with 9 bases between them. There are 16 residues in the CDR3. CDR3 loop: CAWSVSGISGANVLTF. The CDR3 nucleotides read TGTGCCTGGAGTGTCTCAGGGATCTCTGGGGCCAACGTCCTGACTTTC.

The chain is built from TRBV28 and TRBJ2-1; D unclear. The CDR3 length is 14 residues. Germline V gene sequence: CDR1 MDHEN, CDR2 SYDVKM. Trimming took 8 bases from V and 4 from J, leaving 15 bases between them. The CDR3 DNA sequence: TGTGCCAGCCTTTCCTTAAGCGCGTACAATGAGCAGTTCTTC. Its protein product is CASLSLSAYNEQFF.

This chain links TRBV5-4 with TRBJ2-1, with D possibly being TRBD1 or TRBD2 (5 bases each). The CDR3 covers 14 residues. Germline values: CDR1 SGHNT, CDR2 YYREEE (reference sequence). V shed 2 bases and J shed 5 bases, with 11 bases lying between them. The CDR3 sequence is CASSFRDQNNEQFF. As DNA, the CDR3 is TGTGCCAGCAGCTTCCGGGACCAGAACAATGAGCAGTTCTTC. Looking up the rest from reference TRBV5-4 and TRBJ2-1 gives the full variable domain: ETGVTQSPTHLIKTRGQQVTLRCSSQSGHNTVSWYQQALGQGPQFIFQYYREEENGRGNFPPRFSGLQFPNYSSELNVNALELDDSALYLCASSFRDQNNEQFFGPGTRLTVL.

The chain joins TRBV25-1 to TRBJ2-7, with a weak D call TRBD1 (6 bases). Germline loops: CDR1 MGHDK, CDR2 SYGVNS. V was cut by 3 bases and J by 5 bases, with 11 bases left in between. This CDR3 is 13 amino acids long. CDR3 nucleotide sequence: TGTGCCAGCAGTGAGCCAGGGGTCCACGAGCAGTACTTC. Protein product: CASSEPGVHEQYF.

The V gene is TRBV19, the J gene TRBJ1-1; 7 bases agree with TRBD1. The germline gives CDR1 LNHDA, CDR2 SQIVND (reference sequence). CDR3 length equals 15 residues. The J segment lost 4 bases and the V segment lost 0 bases, leaving 5 bases of the junction unmatched. CDR3 in DNA: TGTGCCAGTAGTATAGATCTCTCAGGGGGCACTGAAGCTTTCTTT. It translates to CASSIDLSGGTEAFF.

The chain employs TRBV19 and TRBJ1-5; D remains ambiguous. Germline V gene lookup returns CDR1 LNHDA and CDR2 SQIVND (reference sequence). Between the trimmed V and J ends, which lost 5 bases and 3 bases, there was a span of 11 bases. The CDR3 length is 14 residues. Here the CDR3 DNA reads TGTGCCAGTAGTCTCGCAGGTTTCAATCAGCCCCAGCATTTT. Amino acid sequence: CASSLAGFNQPQHF.

The chain couples TRBV10-1 to TRBJ2-3; possible D gene TRBD1, 5 bases. Trimming took 4 bases from V and 4 from J, leaving 9 bases between them. This CDR3 comprises 13 residues. Germline-derived CDR1 and CDR2 are WNHNN and SYGVQD (reference sequence). Written as DNA, the CDR3 is TGCGCCAGCAGTGCAGGGTCCGCAGATACGCAGTATTTT. Its protein product is CASSAGSADTQYF.

This clone was detected only once. The rearrangement joins TRBV11-1 to TRBJ2-5; a possible D gene is TRBD2 (6 bases). Germline loops: CDR1 SGHAT, CDR2 FQDESV (reference sequence). There are 18 residues in the CDR3. V was clipped by 1 base and J by 6 bases, with 24 bases between them. The CDR3 reads CASSLGDWSGLSVKTQYF. CDR3 coding DNA: TGTGCCAGCAGCTTAGGTGATTGGTCGGGACTCAGCGTAAAGACCCAGTACTTC.

As DNA, the CDR3 is TGTGCCAGCAACCGGGAGGGAGGACAAGAGACCCAGTACTTC. Its translation is CASNREGGQETQYF. The chain carries TRBV2 and TRBJ2-5; 8 nucleotides line up with TRBD2. Germline V gives CDR1 SNHLY, CDR2 FYNNEI. The V and J ends lost 7 bases and 2 bases, in that order; junction bases with no gene match: 6. The CDR3 contains 14 residues.